This T cell receptor beta chain emerged from a study of long-term antiretroviral therapy in people with HIV (dated by TCRdb to 2022 to 2024). With respect to the entire study: The earliest samples were collected about a decade before the 2015 WHO recommendation for immediate ART, when ART was typically delayed until CD4 counts fell. A retrospective serial study tested whether changes in peripheral blood TRB repertoire composition and diversity were associated with ART initiation and durable HIV suppression. From 25 to 30 adults with confirmed HIV infection, the cohort provided under 250 cryopreserved PBMC samples, gathered serially across a mean of about 6 years (range 1-12). About 40% of the roughly 30 participants with HIV were female. No cross-contamination during QIAcube processing turned up in test extractions that ran a monoclonal T-cell line alongside some 34 polyclonal samples.

On the study overall, not on this receptor specifically: Inferences about post-ART repertoire changes are limited because no data were available on ART adherence, viral resistance or therapy changes. The samples span the years 2004 to 2017, and the ART regimens used at that time may not be as effective as current regimens. A significant increase in TRB diversity was found to be associated with ART initiation, although TRB diversity was observed to remain significantly below that of transplant donor controls even after long-term ART. CDR3 length ranges in HIV repertoires were narrower than in controls, and network structure suggested an antigen-experienced repertoire with only a slight naive shift after ART. Unsorted PBMC were profiled instead of sorted CD4+ and CD8+ T cells because pre-ART samples had limited cell numbers. Since PBMC availability was limited, sequencing covered only the TCR beta chain, with no alpha chain pairing. Expanded TRB clones identified before ART initiation dominated the repertoire at all time points, although this dominance fluctuated and declined in many PLHIV after ART.

The immunoSEQ hsTCRB v3.0 assay was used at survey level resolution to sequence the TRB variable region. The targeted TRB sequencing depth was about 40,000-55,000 T-cell genomes per sample. TRB libraries were pooled and sequenced on an Illumina MiSeq using a v3 150-cycle kit. Turning to the authors' computational methods: Repertoire analysis was run in R within a reproducible Nextflow workflow that covered QC, data transformation and analysis. LymphoSeq2, an R package for exploring AIRR-Seq data, was used to implement the custom analyses. A few samples yielding fewer than 5000 total TRB sequences were excluded, leaving 188 analyzed HIV repertoires. Of the 188 retained HIV repertoires, about 59 were collected before and about 130 after ART initiation. Repertoires were downsampled to 5000 TRB nucleotide sequences, and summary statistics were averaged over 100 downsampling iterations. TRB sequences were retained for analysis only if CDR3 regions of at least seven amino acids were present. Two measures captured diversity: a Shannon entropy-derived clonality score and the Gini coefficient. In repertoire networks, the top 5000 CDR3 amino acid sequences were linked whenever an edit distance of one separated two sequences. For TRB CDR3 amino acid sequences, antigen specificity groups and MHC restriction were predicted with GLIPH2. To flag known CMV, EBV, HIV or tissue antigen associations, CDR3 amino acid sequences were matched against VDJdb and McPAS-TCR. Pre-ART, post-ART and control groups were compared with Wilcoxon signed-rank tests and Holm-Bonferroni correction. TCRdb mirrors the immuneACCESS table, restricted to in-frame sequences. Some clones are absent from its copies; in checked studies, under half trace to an unresolved V gene, and the reason for the others is unknown. D and trimming come from the DNA, and the V and J calls and clone size come from that table. The sample table contains 35,000 to 50,000 clones; only one count was recorded for about nine tenths of them. Together, the top ten hold roughly 5% of the sample.

Per the germline V gene, SGHTS is the CDR1 and YDEGEE is the CDR2. The CDR3 starts with the cysteine, ends with the phenylalanine, and has 13 residues. Kept here is only the CDR3 DNA, which spans 39 bases and is read in frame from base 1. At the junction V is shortened by 4 bases and J by 5 bases, with 12 bases in between. In regard to this clone: It lacks a known antigen. Per-nucleotide qualities are absent, and no much larger clonotype sits a single base away.

Participants were included only if at least one PBMC sample before ART initiation and at least two post-ART samples were available. Treatment was received in the United States of America by all participants with HIV. Before DNA extraction, cryopreserved samples of about 0.9-11 million PBMC were thawed and then washed. At the time of the earliest PBMC sample, participants with HIV were aged between roughly 20 and 54 years. Each participant contributed PBMC samples from 1-4 timepoints before ART initiation and 2-8 timepoints after ART initiation, with a median of 7 samples. For every participant, serial HIV viral load, CD4+ T-cell count, ART history and demographic data were obtained. Genomic DNA was extracted from unsorted PBMC with a Qiagen kit on a QIAcube, with processing performed in batches of 12 samples.

This chain joins TRBV5-8 to TRBJ1-2; TRBD1 is possibly the D segment (5 matching bases). The source is a woman between 45 and 60 years old with HIV. The sample consisted of unsorted PBMCs, taken 0.1 years before starting antiretroviral therapy. The bases are TGTGCCAGCAGCGCGACAGCGCAATATGGCTACACCTTC. The resulting protein is CASSATAQYGYTF.